This T cell receptor beta chain was profiled in a study of CD4 T cells in relation to SARS-CoV-2 and coronaviruses. Whole-study context: TCR beta CDR3s were sequenced after approximately ten-day antigen culture of PBMCs. The HLA restriction of the shared crossreactive spike epitopes was mapped.

CD4+ T cells from unexposed donors were obtained before the COVID-19 pandemic (2011-2018). Isolation of CD4+ T cells took place after approximately eleven days in culture. The CDR3 is 15 residues long. Germline CDR1 reads SGHRS; CDR2 reads YFSETQ. Deletions cut 4 bases from V and 1 base from J, with 15 bases between. Findings and limits, study-wide: In roughly 65% of donors, memory CD4+ clonotypes crossrecognized SARS-CoV-2 and at least one common cold coronavirus spike. Samples before the pandemic and after infection were not matched within any donor.

The sample holds a few counts of this clone. What it recognizes is unknown. Repertoires were generated with immunoSEQ multiplex PCR, while TCRdb's copy carries only in-frame clones and drops some. The sample lists roughly 20,000 clones, 60% to 80% occurring once. The sequence came from a human donor in good health. The sequencing input was CD4+ T cells from PBMCs, cultured in vitro. The chain employs TRBV5-1 and TRBJ2-7, with a tentative D call TRBD1 (6 bases). The CDR3 spells CASSIVQGTSYEQYF. Written as DNA, the CDR3 is TGCGCCAGCAGCATCGTCCAGGGGACGTCCTACGAGCAGTACTTC.